The 21 T cell receptor beta chains listed next were all sequenced from one sample in a study of T cells in Graves' hyperthyroidism and ophthalmopathy (dated by TCRdb to the late 2010s). The library relied on multiplex PCR. Sequencing was performed on an Illumina HiSeq 2000. The TCR beta CDR3 regions were amplified from RNA transcripts. The first round of RT-PCR for the TCR CDR3 was performed with the HTBI primer set and the Qiagen OneStep RT-PCR kit. The raw public data were reprocessed by TCRdb itself: fastp quality trimming at Q25, MiXCR clonotype calling, in-frame beta chains only. Under each unique CDR3 protein, matching rows form one entry showing the most common genes and DNA. A total of approximately 740,000 distinct CDR3 sequences appear in this sample, 14% of them only once. The ten largest clones add up to around 9.6% of the sample. The sample consisted of blood. These receptors were taken from a woman between 18 and 30 years old with Graves' hyperthyroidism.

This clonotype was recorded at least ten times. The V call is TRBV7-8, the J call TRBJ2-7; 14 bases fit TRBD2. CDR1 SGHVS and CDR2 FQNEAQ come from the germline V gene. This CDR3 contains 19 residues. Trimming at V came to 1 base and at J to 1 base, leaving 9 bases not matched to a gene. The CDR3 DNA follows: TGTGCCAGCAGCTTAGTAGGGACCGGGACTAGCGGGAGTTCCTACGAGCAGTACTTC. Residues: CASSLVGTGTSGSSYEQYF.

This clonotype came up many times. V is TRBV18 and J is TRBJ2-7; no definite D call. The CDR3 spans 13 residues. The V and J ends lost 3 bases and 1 base respectively, with 7 bases between them. Looked up from germline, CDR1 is KGHSH and CDR2 is LQKENI. Here the CDR3 reads CASSPGASYEQYF. CDR3 coding DNA: TGTGCCAGCTCACCCGGCGCTTCCTACGAGCAGTACTTC.

This clonotype was detected ten times or more. The chain combines TRBV28 with TRBJ1-1; no clear D. Germline assignment: CDR1 MDHEN and CDR2 SYDVKM. V lost 3 bases and J 10 bases, leaving 12 bases between the germline ends. The CDR3 is 12 residues long. The CDR3 region is CASSFNSFLAFF. CDR3 nucleotides: TGTGCCAGCAGTTTCAATTCCTTCTTAGCTTTCTTT.

This clonotype was seen ten or more times. J is TRBJ2-5 and V is TRBV7-2, with 10 bases that match TRBD1. There are 15 residues in the CDR3. CDR1 SGHTA and CDR2 FQGNSA come from the germline V gene. The ends lost 5 bases at V and 2 bases at J; junction bases unmatched: 5. CDR3 region: CASSPWTGGQETQYF. The CDR3 DNA reads TGTGCCAGCAGCCCGTGGACAGGGGGGCAAGAGACCCAGTACTTC.

This clonotype came up a few times. The J gene is TRBJ2-7, the V gene TRBV12-3 or TRBV12-4; TRBD2 matches 13 bases. The CDR3 extends over 12 amino acids. CDR3 nucleotides: TGTAGGACTAGCGGGAGACCCTACGAGCAGTACTTC. Encoded protein: CRTSGRPYEQYF.

This clonotype was observed many times. The chain carries TRBV18 and TRBJ2-3, with 13 bases fitting TRBD2. Germline loops: CDR1 KGHSH, CDR2 LQKENI. J gave up 5 bases and V 3 bases, and 5 bases lay outside the gene matches. The CDR3 has 16 residues. CDR3 sequence reads: CASSPGLAGAGDTQYF. The CDR3 DNA sequence: TGTGCCAGCTCACCCGGACTAGCGGGAGCAGGAGATACGCAGTATTTT.

The V gene is TRBV6-1, the J gene TRBJ1-2, with D tentatively TRBD1 (5 bases). Germline CDR1 is MNHNS and CDR2 is SASEGT. Between the trimmed V and J ends, which lost 3 bases and 2 bases, there was a span of 10 bases. The CDR3 loop spans 14 amino acids. CDR3 sequence (DNA): TGTGCCAGCAGTGAGGCAGGGAACAACTATGGCTACACCTTC. Translating gives CASSEAGNNYGYTF.

The V and J genes are TRBV9 and TRBJ2-5; TRBD1 aligns across 7 bases. The germline gives CDR1 SGDLS, CDR2 YYNGEE. J gave up 7 bases and V 7 bases, and 7 bases lay outside the gene matches. The CDR3 has 12 residues. The CDR3 bases are TGTGCCAGCTCTCAGGGGGTCGGGACCCAGTACTTC. It yields the protein CASSQGVGTQYF.

This clonotype has ten or more counts. V gene TRBV12-3 or TRBV12-4 combines with J gene TRBJ1-4; unclear D gene. The V end was cut by 3 bases, the J end by 4 bases, with 0 bases between. The CDR3 is 11 amino acids. CDR3: CASSFNEKLFF. The CDR3 coding sequence is TGTGCCAGCAGTTTTAATGAAAAACTGTTTTTT.

This clonotype was found many times. J is TRBJ2-7 and V is TRBV6-1; tentatively, D is TRBD1 (7 bases). The ends were cut back, 1 base at V and 7 bases at J, with 17 bases in the middle. CDR3 length equals 15 residues. In germline, CDR1 is MNHNS, CDR2 SASEGT. The CDR3 nucleotides are TGTGCCAGCAGTGAAGTGGCAGGGGGGCATTGGGAGCAGTACTTC. It specifies CASSEVAGGHWEQYF.

Ten or more counts support this clonotype. This chain links TRBV12-3 or TRBV12-4 with TRBJ1-2, with D possibly matching TRBD1 (6 bases). CDR3 length equals 14 residues. The V and J ends lost 5 bases and 7 bases respectively, with 17 bases between them. The CDR3 DNA reads TGTGCCAGCAGTCACCCGGACAGTATTATTGGCTACACCTTC. Translating it yields CASSHPDSIIGYTF.

The table lists this clonotype with many counts. In DNA form, the CDR3 reads TGTGCCAGCAGCTTATATGAGGGGTGGAACGAGCAGTACTTC. Translating gives CASSLYEGWNEQYF. V is TRBV11-2 and J is TRBJ2-7; D possibly uses TRBD1 or TRBD2 (5 bases each). Germline lookup yields CDR1 SGHAT and CDR2 FQNNGV. The CDR3 consists of 14 residues. Trimming pared 2 bases from V and 5 bases from J, leaving 13 bases between.

This clonotype was found a few times. The gene calls are TRBV29-1 and TRBJ2-1, with 7 nucleotides matching TRBD2. Unmatched junction bases numbered 5, after V lost 2 bases and J lost 10 bases. Germline lookup yields CDR1 SQVTM and CDR2 ANQGSEA. The CDR3 covers 12 residues. The CDR3 DNA sequence: TGCAGCGTTGAAAGGCGGGAGTGGGAGCAGTTCTTC. Translated: CSVERREWEQFF.

This chain connects TRBV4-2 to TRBJ2-5; TRBD2 matches at 11 bases. V lost 0 bases, J lost 2 bases, and 2 bases stayed unmatched. CDR3 size: 16 residues. Germline-derived CDR1 and CDR2 are LGHNA and YNFKEQ. In DNA form, the CDR3 reads TGTGCCAGCAGCCAAGACGTAGCGGGAGGGCAAGAGACCCAGTACTTC. This sequence encodes CASSQDVAGGQETQYF.

J is TRBJ2-1 and V is TRBV11-3, with D possibly being TRBD1 (7 bases). Germline-derived CDR1 and CDR2 are SGHNT and YENEEA. Trimming stripped 5 bases from V and 13 bases from J, with 15 bases between. CDR3 size: 12 residues. CDR3 coding DNA: TGTGCCAGCAGCCAGGGGGGTGGGAAACAGTTCTTC. Encoded protein: CASSQGGGKQFF.

V usage is TRBV5-5 and J usage is TRBJ2-7, with 8 bases matching TRBD1. The germline V gene has CDR1 SGHKS and CDR2 YYEKEE (reference sequence). Trimming at V came to 3 bases and at J to 2 bases, leaving 7 bases not matched to a gene. CDR3 size: 15 residues. The CDR3 protein is CASSSWTGSTYEQYF. DNA of the CDR3: TGTGCCAGCAGCTCCTGGACAGGGAGCACCTACGAGCAGTACTTC.

This clonotype was counted a few times. The chain carries TRBV27 and TRBJ2-2, with 11 positions matching TRBD2. This CDR3 spans 14 amino acids. J lost 7 bases, V lost 7 bases, and 5 bases had no gene match. The germline gives CDR1 MNHEY, CDR2 SMNVEV (reference sequence). The CDR3 sequence: CASKGTSGNGELFF. The CDR3 bases are TGTGCCAGCAAGGGGACTAGCGGTAACGGGGAGCTGTTTTTT.

The chain recombines TRBV2 with TRBJ1-3; D may be TRBD1 (6 bases). CDR3 size: 14 residues. Germline assignment: CDR1 SNHLY and CDR2 FYNNEI. V was cut by 3 bases and J by 4 bases, with 10 bases left in between. CDR3 residues: CASSEIRGGNTIYF. DNA of the CDR3: TGTGCCAGCAGTGAGATCAGGGGCGGAAACACCATATATTTT.

This clonotype has a count of ten or more. The gene calls are TRBV3-1 and TRBJ2-2, with TRBD1 as a possible D gene (5 bases). The CDR3 is 14 residues long. Deletions cut 5 bases from V and 7 bases from J, with 14 bases between. Germline V lookup: CDR1 LGHDT, CDR2 YNNKEL (reference sequence). CDR3 sequence (DNA): TGTGCCAGCAGCGTGCAGGGAAGGGGCGGGGAGCTGTTTTTT. Protein sequence: CASSVQGRGGELFF.

This clonotype was observed a few times. The chain couples TRBV20-1 to TRBJ2-7; the match to TRBD2 covers 8 bases. Germline CDR1 and CDR2: DFQATT and SNEGSKA (reference sequence). The CDR3 length is 16 residues. V shed 1 base and J 3 bases; nucleotides not matched to a gene: 11. CDR3 DNA sequence: TGCAGTGCTAGAGCCTTCGGACCAGCGGGAGTCTACGAGCAGTACTTC. This translates into CSARAFGPAGVYEQYF.

The gene calls are TRBV5-1 and TRBJ2-1, with 8 bases matching TRBD1. Trimming at V came to 0 bases and at J to 4 bases, leaving 15 bases not matched to a gene. CDR1 and CDR2 from the germline V gene are SGHRS and YFSETQ. The CDR3 length is 19 residues. CDR3 loop: CASSLGTQQTGAMYNEQFF. In DNA form, the CDR3 reads TGCGCCAGCAGCTTGGGGACCCAACAGACAGGGGCGATGTACAATGAGCAGTTCTTC.